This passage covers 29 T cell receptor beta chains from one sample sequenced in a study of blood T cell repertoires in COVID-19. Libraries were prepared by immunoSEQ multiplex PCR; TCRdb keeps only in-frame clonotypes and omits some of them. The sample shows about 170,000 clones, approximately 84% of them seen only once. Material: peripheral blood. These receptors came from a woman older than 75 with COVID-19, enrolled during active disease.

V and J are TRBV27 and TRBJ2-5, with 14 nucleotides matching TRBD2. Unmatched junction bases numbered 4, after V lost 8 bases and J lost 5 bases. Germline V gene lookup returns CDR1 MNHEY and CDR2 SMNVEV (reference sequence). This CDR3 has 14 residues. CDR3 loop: CASGGTSGGETQYF. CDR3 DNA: TGTGCCAGCGGGGGGACTAGCGGGGGTGAGACCCAGTACTTC.

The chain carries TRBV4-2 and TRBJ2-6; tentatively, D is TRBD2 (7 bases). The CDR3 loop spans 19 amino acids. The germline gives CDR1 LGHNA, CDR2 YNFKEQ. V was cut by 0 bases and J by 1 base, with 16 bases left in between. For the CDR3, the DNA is TGTGCCAGCAGCCAAGAGTGGGGGCGGGGGTGGTCTGGGGCCAACGTCCTGACTTTC. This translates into CASSQEWGRGWSGANVLTF.

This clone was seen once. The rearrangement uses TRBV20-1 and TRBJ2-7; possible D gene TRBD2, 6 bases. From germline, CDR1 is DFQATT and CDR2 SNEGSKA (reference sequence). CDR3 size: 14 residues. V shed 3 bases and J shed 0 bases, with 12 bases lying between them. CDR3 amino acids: CSASRMRDSYEQYF. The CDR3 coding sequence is TGCAGTGCTAGTCGAATGCGGGACTCCTACGAGCAGTACTTC.

This CDR3 is CASSSPLGGTREKLFF. In DNA form, the CDR3 reads TGCGCCAGCAGCTCCCCTTTAGGAGGGACTAGGGAAAAACTGTTTTTT. V gene TRBV4-1 combines with J gene TRBJ1-4; weak D call: TRBD1 (5 bases). Germline V gene sequence: CDR1 MGHRA, CDR2 YSYEKL. V was cut by 5 bases and J by 8 bases, with 21 bases left in between. The CDR3 is 16 residues long.

CDR3: CASSPRGFSNQPQHF. DNA for the CDR3: TGTGCCAGCAGTCCACGGGGATTTAGCAATCAGCCCCAGCATTTT. The chain recombines TRBV7-9 with TRBJ1-5; D gene uncertain. Deletions cut 6 bases from V and 0 bases from J, with 12 bases between. This CDR3 spans 15 amino acids. Germline CDR1 SEHNR, CDR2 FQNEAQ (reference sequence). The complete variable domain, with remaining parts taken from reference TRBV7-9 and TRBJ1-5, reads DTGVSQNPRHKITKRGQNVTFRCDPISEHNRLYWYRQTLGQGPEFLTYFQNEAQLEKSRLLSDRFSAERPKGSFSTLEIQRTEQGDSAMYLCASSPRGFSNQPQHFGDGTRLSIL.

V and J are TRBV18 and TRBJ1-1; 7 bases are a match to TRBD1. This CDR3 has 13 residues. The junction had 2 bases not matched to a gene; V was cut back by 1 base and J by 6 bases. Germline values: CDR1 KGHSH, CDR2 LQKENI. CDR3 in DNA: TGTGCCAGCTCACCACAGGGGGCGGCTGAAGCTTTCTTT. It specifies CASSPQGAAEAFF. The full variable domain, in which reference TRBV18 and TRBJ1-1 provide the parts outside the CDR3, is NAGVMQNPRHLVRRRGQEARLRCSPMKGHSHVYWYRQLPEEGLKFMVYLQKENIIDESGMPKERFSAEFPKEGPSILRIQQVVRGDSAAYFCASSPQGAAEAFFGQGTRLTVV.

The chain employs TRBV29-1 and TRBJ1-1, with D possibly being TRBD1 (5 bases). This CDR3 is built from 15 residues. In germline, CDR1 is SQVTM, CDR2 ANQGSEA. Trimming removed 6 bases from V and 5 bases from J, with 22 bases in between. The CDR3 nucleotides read TGCAGCGTCCGGGCAGGGATGGGTTCGTTAACTGAAGCTTTCTTT. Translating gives CSVRAGMGSLTEAFF.

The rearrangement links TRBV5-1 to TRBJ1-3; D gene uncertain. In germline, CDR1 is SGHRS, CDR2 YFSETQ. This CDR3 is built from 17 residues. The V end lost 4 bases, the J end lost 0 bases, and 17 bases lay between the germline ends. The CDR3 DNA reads TGCGCCAGCAGCCCGGTCCCGGGAGCTCCCTCTGGAAACACCATATATTTT. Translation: CASSPVPGAPSGNTIYF.

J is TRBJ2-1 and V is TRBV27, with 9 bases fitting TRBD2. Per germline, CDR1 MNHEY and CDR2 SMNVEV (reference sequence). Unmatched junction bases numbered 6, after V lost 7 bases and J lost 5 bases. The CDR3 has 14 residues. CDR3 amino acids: CASKRTSANNEQFF. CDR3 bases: TGTGCCAGCAAAAGGACTAGCGCTAACAATGAGCAGTTCTTC.

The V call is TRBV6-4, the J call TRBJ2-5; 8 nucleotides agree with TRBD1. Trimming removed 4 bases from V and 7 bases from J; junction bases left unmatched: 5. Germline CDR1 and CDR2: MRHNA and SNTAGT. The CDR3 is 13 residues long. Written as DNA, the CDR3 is TGTGCCAGCAGTGCAGGACAGGGTTCGACCCAGTACTTC. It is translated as CASSAGQGSTQYF.

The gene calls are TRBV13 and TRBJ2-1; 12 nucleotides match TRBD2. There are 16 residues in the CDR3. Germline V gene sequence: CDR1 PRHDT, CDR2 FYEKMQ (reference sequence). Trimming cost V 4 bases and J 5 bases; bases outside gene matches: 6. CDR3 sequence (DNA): TGTGCCAGCAGCTCCCCAACTAGCGGGGGGCACAATGAGCAGTTCTTC. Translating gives CASSSPTSGGHNEQFF.

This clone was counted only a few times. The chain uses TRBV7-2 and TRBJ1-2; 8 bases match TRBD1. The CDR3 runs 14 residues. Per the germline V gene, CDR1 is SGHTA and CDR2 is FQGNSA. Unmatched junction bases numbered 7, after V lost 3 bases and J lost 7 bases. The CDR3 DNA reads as TGTGCCAGCAGCTTCTCAGGGGGCCTACGTGGCTACACCTTC. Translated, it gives CASSFSGGLRGYTF.

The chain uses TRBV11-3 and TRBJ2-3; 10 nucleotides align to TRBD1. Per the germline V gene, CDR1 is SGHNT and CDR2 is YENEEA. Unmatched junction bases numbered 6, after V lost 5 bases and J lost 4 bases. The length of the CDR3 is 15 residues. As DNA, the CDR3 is TGTGCCAGCAGCAAGGGGACAGGGGCTGCAGATACGCAGTATTTT. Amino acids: CASSKGTGAADTQYF.

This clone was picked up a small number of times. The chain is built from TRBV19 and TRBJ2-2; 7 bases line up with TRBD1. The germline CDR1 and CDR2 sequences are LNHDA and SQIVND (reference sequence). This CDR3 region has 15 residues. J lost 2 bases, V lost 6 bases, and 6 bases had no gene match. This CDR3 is CASRPGQTNTGELFF. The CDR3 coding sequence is TGTGCCAGTAGGCCGGGACAGACCAACACCGGGGAGCTGTTTTTT.

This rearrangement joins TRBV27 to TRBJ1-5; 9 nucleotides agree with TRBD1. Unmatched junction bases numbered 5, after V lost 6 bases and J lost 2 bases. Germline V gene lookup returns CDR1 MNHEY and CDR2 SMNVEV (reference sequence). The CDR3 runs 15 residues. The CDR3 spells CASRVQGAGNQPQHF. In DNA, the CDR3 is TGTGCCAGCAGGGTACAGGGGGCGGGCAATCAGCCCCAGCATTTT.

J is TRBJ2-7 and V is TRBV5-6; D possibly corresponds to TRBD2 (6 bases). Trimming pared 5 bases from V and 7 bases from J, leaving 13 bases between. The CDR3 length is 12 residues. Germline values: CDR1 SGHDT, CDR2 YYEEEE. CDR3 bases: TGTGCCAGCAGGTGGGGACTGGGGGAGCAGTACTTC. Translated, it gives CASRWGLGEQYF.

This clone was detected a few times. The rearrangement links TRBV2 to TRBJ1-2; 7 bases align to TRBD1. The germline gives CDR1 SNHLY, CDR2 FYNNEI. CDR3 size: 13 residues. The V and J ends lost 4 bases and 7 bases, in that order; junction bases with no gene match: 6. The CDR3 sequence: CASSVLQGSGYTF. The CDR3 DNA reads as TGTGCCAGCAGTGTCCTACAGGGGTCTGGCTACACCTTC. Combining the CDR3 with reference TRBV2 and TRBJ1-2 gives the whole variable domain EPEVTQTPSHQVTQMGQEVILRCVPISNHLYFYWYRQILGQKVEFLVSFYNNEISEKSEIFDDQFSVERPDGSNFTLKIRSTKLEDSAMYFCASSVLQGSGYTFGSGTRLTVV.

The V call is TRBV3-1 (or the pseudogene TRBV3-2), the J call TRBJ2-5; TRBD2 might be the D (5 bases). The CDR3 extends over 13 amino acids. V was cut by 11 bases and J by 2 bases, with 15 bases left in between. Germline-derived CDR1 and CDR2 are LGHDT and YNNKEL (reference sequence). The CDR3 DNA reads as TGTGCCGTCGAGGGTAGAGGGCAAGAGACCCAGTACTTC. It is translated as CAVEGRGQETQYF.

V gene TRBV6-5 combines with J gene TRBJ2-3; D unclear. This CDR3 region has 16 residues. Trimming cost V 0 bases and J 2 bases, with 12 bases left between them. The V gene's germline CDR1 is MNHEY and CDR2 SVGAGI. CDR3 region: CASSYSTATYTDTQYF. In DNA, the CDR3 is TGTGCCAGCAGTTACTCGACCGCGACTTACACAGATACGCAGTATTTT.

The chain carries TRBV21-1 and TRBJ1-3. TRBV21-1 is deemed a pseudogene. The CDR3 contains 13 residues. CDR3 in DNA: TGTGCCAGCAGCAACCGGGATAGAAACACCATATATTTT. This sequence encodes CASSNRDRNTIYF.

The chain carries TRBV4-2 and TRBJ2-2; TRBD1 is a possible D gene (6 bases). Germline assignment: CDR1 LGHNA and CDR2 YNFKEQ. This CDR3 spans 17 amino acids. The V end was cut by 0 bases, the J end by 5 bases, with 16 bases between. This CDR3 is CASSQDSEQGFTGELFF. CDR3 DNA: TGTGCCAGCAGCCAAGATTCAGAACAGGGATTTACCGGGGAGCTGTTTTTT.

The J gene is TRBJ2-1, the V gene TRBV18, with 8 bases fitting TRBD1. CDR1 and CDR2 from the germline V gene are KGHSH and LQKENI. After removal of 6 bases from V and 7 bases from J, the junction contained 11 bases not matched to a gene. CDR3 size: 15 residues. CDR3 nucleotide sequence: TGTGCCAGCTCGCCCAATACAGGGGGATTGAATGAGCAGTTCTTC. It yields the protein CASSPNTGGLNEQFF.

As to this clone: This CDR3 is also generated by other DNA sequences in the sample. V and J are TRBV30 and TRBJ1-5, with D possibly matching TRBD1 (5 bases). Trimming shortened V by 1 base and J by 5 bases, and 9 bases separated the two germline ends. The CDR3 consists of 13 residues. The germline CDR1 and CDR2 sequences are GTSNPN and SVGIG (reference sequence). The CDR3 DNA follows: TGTGCCTGGAGTGGGCAGGGTGATCAGCCCCAGCATTTT. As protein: CAWSGQGDQPQHF.

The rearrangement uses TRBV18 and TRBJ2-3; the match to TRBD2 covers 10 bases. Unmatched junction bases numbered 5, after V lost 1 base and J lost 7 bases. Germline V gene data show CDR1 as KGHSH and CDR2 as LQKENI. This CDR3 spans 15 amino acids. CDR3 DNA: TGTGCCAGCTCACCACTAGCGGGGGGTAAAAATACGCAGTATTTT. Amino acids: CASSPLAGGKNTQYF. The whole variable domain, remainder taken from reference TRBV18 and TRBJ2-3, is NAGVMQNPRHLVRRRGQEARLRCSPMKGHSHVYWYRQLPEEGLKFMVYLQKENIIDESGMPKERFSAEFPKEGPSILRIQQVVRGDSAAYFCASSPLAGGKNTQYFGPGTRLTVL.

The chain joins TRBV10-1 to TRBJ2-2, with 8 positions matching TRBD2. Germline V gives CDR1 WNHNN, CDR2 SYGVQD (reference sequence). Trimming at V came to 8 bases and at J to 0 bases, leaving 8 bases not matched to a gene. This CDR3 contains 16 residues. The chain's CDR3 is CASGFPGLANTGELFF. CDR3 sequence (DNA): TGCGCCAGCGGTTTCCCGGGACTAGCGAACACCGGGGAGCTGTTTTTT.

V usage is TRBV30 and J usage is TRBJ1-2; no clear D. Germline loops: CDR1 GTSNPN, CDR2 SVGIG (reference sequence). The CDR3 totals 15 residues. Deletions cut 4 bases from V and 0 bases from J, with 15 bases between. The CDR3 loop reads CAWIGLQTTNYGYTF. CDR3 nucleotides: TGTGCCTGGATTGGTCTGCAGACTACTAACTATGGCTACACCTTC.

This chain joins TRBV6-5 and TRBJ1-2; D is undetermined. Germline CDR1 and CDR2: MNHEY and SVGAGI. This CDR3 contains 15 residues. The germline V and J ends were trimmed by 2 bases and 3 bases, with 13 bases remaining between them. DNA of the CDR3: TGTGCCAGCAGTTACCTCAGAGGACTCTACTATGGCTACACCTTC. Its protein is CASSYLRGLYYGYTF.

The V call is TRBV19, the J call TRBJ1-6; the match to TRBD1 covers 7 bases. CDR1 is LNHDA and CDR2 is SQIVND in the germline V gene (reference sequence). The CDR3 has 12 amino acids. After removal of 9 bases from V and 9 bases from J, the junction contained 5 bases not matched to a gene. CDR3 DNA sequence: TGTGCCAGCAGGGGGTGGGGTTCACCCCTCCACTTT. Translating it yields CASRGWGSPLHF.

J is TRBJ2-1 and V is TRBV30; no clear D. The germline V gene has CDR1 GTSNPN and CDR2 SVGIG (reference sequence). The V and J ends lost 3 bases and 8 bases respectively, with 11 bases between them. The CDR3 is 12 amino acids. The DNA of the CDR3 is TGTGCCTGGAGACCCCTAAGCGATGAGCAGTTCTTC. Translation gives CAWRPLSDEQFF.